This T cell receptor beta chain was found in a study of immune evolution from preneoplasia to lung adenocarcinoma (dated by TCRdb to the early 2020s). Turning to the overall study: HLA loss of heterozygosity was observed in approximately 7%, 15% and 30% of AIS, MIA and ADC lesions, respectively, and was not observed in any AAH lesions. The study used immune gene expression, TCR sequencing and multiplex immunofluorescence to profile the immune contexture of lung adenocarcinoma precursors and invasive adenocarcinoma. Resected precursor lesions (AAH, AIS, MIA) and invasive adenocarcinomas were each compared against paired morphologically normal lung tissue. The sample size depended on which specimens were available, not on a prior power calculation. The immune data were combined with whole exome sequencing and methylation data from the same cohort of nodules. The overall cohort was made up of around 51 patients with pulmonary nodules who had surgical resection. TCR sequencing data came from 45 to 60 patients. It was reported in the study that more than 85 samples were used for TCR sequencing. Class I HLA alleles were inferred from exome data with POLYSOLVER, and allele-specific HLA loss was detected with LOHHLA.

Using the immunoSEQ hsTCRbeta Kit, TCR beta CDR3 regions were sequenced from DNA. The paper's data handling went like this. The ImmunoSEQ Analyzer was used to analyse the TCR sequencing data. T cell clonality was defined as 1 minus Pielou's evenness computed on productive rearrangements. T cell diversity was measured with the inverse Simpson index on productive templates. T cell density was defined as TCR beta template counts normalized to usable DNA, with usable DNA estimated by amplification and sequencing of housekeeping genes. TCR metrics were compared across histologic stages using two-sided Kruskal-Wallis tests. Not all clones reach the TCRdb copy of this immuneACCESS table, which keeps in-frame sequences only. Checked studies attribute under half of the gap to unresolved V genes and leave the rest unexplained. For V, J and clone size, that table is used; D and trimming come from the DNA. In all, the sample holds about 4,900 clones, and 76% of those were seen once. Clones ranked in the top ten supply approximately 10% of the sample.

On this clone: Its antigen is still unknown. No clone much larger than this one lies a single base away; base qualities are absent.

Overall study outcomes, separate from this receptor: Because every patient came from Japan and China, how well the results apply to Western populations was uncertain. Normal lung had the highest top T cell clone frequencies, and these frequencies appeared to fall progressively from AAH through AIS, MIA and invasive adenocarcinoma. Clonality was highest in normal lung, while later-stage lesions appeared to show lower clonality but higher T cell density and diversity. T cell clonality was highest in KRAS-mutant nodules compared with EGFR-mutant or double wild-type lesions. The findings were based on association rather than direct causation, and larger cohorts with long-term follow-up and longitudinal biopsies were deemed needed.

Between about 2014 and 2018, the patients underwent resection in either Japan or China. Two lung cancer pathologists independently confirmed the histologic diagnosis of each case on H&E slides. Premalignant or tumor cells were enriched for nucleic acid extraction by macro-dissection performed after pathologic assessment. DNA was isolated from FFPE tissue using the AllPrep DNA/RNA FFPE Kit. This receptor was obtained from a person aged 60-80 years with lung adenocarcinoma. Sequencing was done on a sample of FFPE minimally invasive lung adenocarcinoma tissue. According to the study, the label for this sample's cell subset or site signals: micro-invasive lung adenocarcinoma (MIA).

CDR3 reads: CASSEGRNQPQHF. The bases read TGTGCCAGCAGTGAGGGGAGGAATCAGCCCCAGCATTTT. The V and J segments used are TRBV2 and TRBJ1-5; no D gene is confidently identified. CDR1 and CDR2 are drawn from the germline V gene: SNHLY, FYNNEI. The CDR3 runs 13 residues from the cysteine to the phenylalanine. Only the CDR3 part of the read is kept: 39 bases, read in frame from the first base. The junction shows trimming of 3 bases on V and 4 bases on J, plus 7 bases between the germline ends.